Below, 25 T cell receptor beta chains from the same sample are listed, as sequenced in a study of chemoradiotherapy in HPV16-positive cancers. Some clones are missing from TCRdb's copy, which holds only in-frame ones; the method was immunoSEQ multiplex PCR. Of 1,500 to 2,000 clones in the sample, about 84% were seen once. Here the sequenced sample was tumor tissue, taken from a patient who underwent chemoradiotherapy. Source of these receptors: a human donor with HPV-associated anogenital cancer.

The chain couples TRBV2 to TRBJ2-3; D unclear. V was clipped by 6 bases and J by 3 bases, with 1 base between them. CDR1 is SNHLY, CDR2 FYNNEI, per germline. The CDR3 has 10 amino acids. CDR3 region: CASRTDTQYF. DNA of the CDR3: TGTGCCAGCAGAACAGATACGCAGTATTTT.

The gene calls are TRBV28 and TRBJ2-3; D is undetermined. The CDR3 spans 15 residues. Trimming cost V 2 bases and J 0 bases, with 9 bases left between them. Germline V gene data show CDR1 as MDHEN and CDR2 as SYDVKM. The CDR3: CASSLMSSSTDTQYF. Here the CDR3 DNA reads TGTGCCAGCAGTTTAATGAGCTCTAGCACAGATACGCAGTATTTT.

The CDR3 coding sequence is TGTGCCAGCCCCCCGGGGGAGGGGGCGCTGAATGAGCAGTTCTTC. It translates to CASPPGEGALNEQFF. The chain employs TRBV6-1 and TRBJ2-1; the D gene could be TRBD1 or TRBD2 (7 bases each). The V end lost 8 bases, the J end lost 7 bases, and 21 bases lay between the germline ends. CDR3 size: 15 residues. Germline V CDR1 and CDR2: MNHNS, SASEGT.

In this sample, this clone turned up once. The chain couples TRBV29-1 to TRBJ2-7, with 8 bases that match TRBD1. The CDR3 loop spans 14 amino acids. Germline V gene data show CDR1 as SQVTM and CDR2 as ANQGSEA. Trimming cost V 3 bases and J 1 base; bases outside gene matches: 5. CDR3 residues: CSVDHGQGSYEQYF. In nucleotides, the CDR3 is TGCAGCGTTGATCATGGACAGGGTTCCTACGAGCAGTACTTC.

This clone was recorded a few times. The chain recombines TRBV19 with TRBJ1-6; D is perhaps TRBD1 (6 bases). The V end lost 5 bases, the J end lost 10 bases, and 12 bases lay between the germline ends. This CDR3 is 13 amino acids long. Germline CDR1 and CDR2: LNHDA and SQIVND (reference sequence). The CDR3, as DNA: TGTGCCAGTAGTCCAGGGGCAAGATCACCCCTCCACTTT. Translating gives CASSPGARSPLHF.

The rearrangement uses TRBV28 and TRBJ1-2, with D uncertain. This CDR3 region has 13 residues. V dropped 4 bases and J dropped 6 bases, with 12 bases sitting between them. CDR1 and CDR2 from the germline V gene are MDHEN and SYDVKM. CDR3 coding DNA: TGTGCCAGCAGTTCAAGGATATCAGATGGCTACACCTTC. Translation: CASSSRISDGYTF.

The chain joins TRBV11-2 to TRBJ2-3; 9 nucleotides line up with TRBD2. The CDR3 spans 14 residues. From germline, CDR1 is SGHAT and CDR2 FQNNGV. Unmatched junction bases numbered 5, after V lost 7 bases and J lost 3 bases. This chain's CDR3 is CASTGLAGTDTQYF. CDR3 coding DNA: TGTGCCAGCACGGGGCTAGCGGGAACAGATACGCAGTATTTT.

The V and J genes are TRBV5-4 and TRBJ2-1; D assignment may be TRBD1 or TRBD2 (7 bases each). Germline CDR1 SGHNT, CDR2 YYREEE (reference sequence). Trimming removed 7 bases at V and 6 bases at J, with 20 bases between. CDR3 length: 15 amino acids. The CDR3 here is CASASGGGPGNEQFF. The CDR3 DNA reads TGTGCCAGCGCTTCAGGGGGAGGGCCGGGCAATGAGCAGTTCTTC.

The rearrangement uses TRBV30 and TRBJ2-5, with D possibly TRBD2 on 6 matching bases. Germline CDR1 reads GTSNPN; CDR2 reads SVGIG (reference sequence). Trimming removed 5 bases from V and 9 bases from J, with 16 bases in between. The CDR3 is made up of 12 amino acids. This CDR3 reads CAWGMLSGAQYF. In DNA form, the CDR3 reads TGTGCCTGGGGGATGCTTAGCGGAGCCCAGTACTTC.

The chain uses TRBV27 and TRBJ2-3, with TRBD2 matching over 9 bases. Germline V gene sequence: CDR1 MNHEY, CDR2 SMNVEV (reference sequence). V shed 2 bases, J shed 6 bases, and the junction held 3 bases outside the gene matches. This CDR3 spans 14 amino acids. Here the CDR3 reads CASSLGLATDTQYF. In DNA, the CDR3 is TGTGCCAGCAGTTTAGGACTAGCGACGGATACGCAGTATTTT.

This clone was observed once. The gene calls are TRBV6-5 and TRBJ2-5, with TRBD2 matching 10 bases. Germline V gene sequence: CDR1 MNHEY, CDR2 SVGAGI. V dropped 2 bases and J dropped 2; count of bases not matched to a gene: 2. This CDR3 spans 15 amino acids. The CDR3 loop is CASSYATSGQETQYF. CDR3 bases: TGTGCCAGCAGTTACGCGACTAGCGGGCAAGAGACCCAGTACTTC.

This chain uses TRBV5-1 with TRBJ2-2; 7 bases fit TRBD1. CDR1 is SGHRS and CDR2 is YFSETQ in the germline V gene. J lost 3 bases, V lost 3 bases, and 2 bases had no gene match. The CDR3 totals 14 residues. CDR3: CASSSGQHTGELFF. The CDR3 bases are TGCGCCAGCAGCTCGGGACAGCACACCGGGGAGCTGTTTTTT.

The rearrangement joins TRBV7-6 to TRBJ2-1; TRBD2 matches at 10 bases. The CDR3 has 15 amino acids. Losses at the gene ends were 6 bases for V and 5 bases for J; bases not matched to a gene: 7. Germline V lookup: CDR1 SGHVS, CDR2 FNYEAQ. CDR3 protein: CASSFPLAGDNEQFF. The CDR3 region has the DNA TGTGCCAGCAGTTTCCCGCTAGCGGGAGACAATGAGCAGTTCTTC.

The rearrangement links TRBV11-1 to TRBJ2-3; 11 bases align to TRBD2. V gave up 5 bases and J gave up 1 base; unmatched junction bases: 5. CDR1 and CDR2 from the germline V gene are SGHAT and FQDESV (reference sequence). The CDR3 is 16 amino acids. CDR3 nucleotides: TGTGCCAGCAGCCCTCGACTAGCGGGACGCACAGATACGCAGTATTTT. Translated, it gives CASSPRLAGRTDTQYF.

Turning to this clone: Other DNA sequences in the same sample also yield this CDR3. The chain is built from TRBV2 and TRBJ1-3; a weak D match, TRBD1 (5 bases). In germline, CDR1 is SNHLY, CDR2 FYNNEI. This CDR3 is 13 amino acids long. Trimming cost V 5 bases and J 3 bases, with 8 bases left between them. The CDR3 loop is CASSPGDGNTIYF. As DNA, the CDR3 is TGTGCCAGCAGTCCGGGGGATGGAAACACCATATATTTT.

This clone ranks as large (0.1 to 1%). The chain recombines TRBV2 with TRBJ2-7; the D is unclear. CDR1 is SNHLY, CDR2 FYNNEI, per germline. The germline V and J ends were trimmed by 3 bases and 3 bases, with 6 bases remaining between them. This CDR3 spans 12 amino acids. The CDR3 here is CASSDGHYEQYF. For the CDR3, the DNA is TGTGCCAGCAGTGACGGGCACTACGAGCAGTACTTC.

A word on this clone: Other DNA sequences within the sample encode an identical CDR3. J is TRBJ1-1 and V is TRBV7-9; 8 nucleotides line up with TRBD1. V lost 1 base to trimming and J lost 1 base; unmatched junction nucleotides: 8. Germline-derived CDR1 and CDR2 are SEHNR and FQNEAQ (reference sequence). This CDR3 is 17 amino acids long. In nucleotides, the CDR3 is TGTGCCAGCAGCTTAGGACAGGGGAGAGGGGGGAACACTGAAGCTTTCTTT. Amino acid sequence: CASSLGQGRGGNTEAFF.

This chain uses TRBV7-2 with TRBJ2-5; TRBD2 aligns across 7 bases. The germline CDR1 and CDR2 sequences are SGHTA and FQGNSA. After removal of 5 bases from V and 2 bases from J, the junction contained 2 bases not matched to a gene. This CDR3 is 13 amino acids long. The CDR3 loop reads CASSAGGQETQYF. CDR3 sequence (DNA): TGTGCCAGCAGCGCCGGGGGGCAAGAGACCCAGTACTTC.

The chain combines TRBV19 with TRBJ1-2, with unresolved D. The V and J ends lost 3 bases and 4 bases respectively, with 6 bases between them. This CDR3 region has 12 residues. CDR1 is LNHDA, CDR2 SQIVND, per germline (reference sequence). This chain's CDR3 is CASSIQRYGYTF. Here the CDR3 DNA reads TGTGCCAGTAGTATTCAGCGCTATGGCTACACCTTC.

The J gene is TRBJ2-1, the V gene TRBV11-2, with 8 bases that match TRBD2. Germline loops: CDR1 SGHAT, CDR2 FQNNGV. The CDR3 extends over 15 amino acids. The J segment lost 8 bases and the V segment lost 7 bases, leaving 13 bases of the junction unmatched. In DNA form, the CDR3 reads TGTGCCAGCACCACACGGGGGGGTCTAGGGTATGAGCAGTTCTTC. Translating gives CASTTRGGLGYEQFF.

The rearrangement joins TRBV9 to TRBJ2-1; 7 bases agree with TRBD2. Per germline, CDR1 SGDLS and CDR2 YYNGEE. This CDR3 region has 15 residues. The J segment lost 8 bases and the V segment lost 0 bases, leaving 8 bases of the junction unmatched. CDR3 in DNA: TGTGCCAGCAGCGTAGGGGGACTAAGTAGCGATGAGCAGTTCTTC. Its protein product is CASSVGGLSSDEQFF.

This clone showed up just once. CDR3 DNA: TGTGCTAGTGGTTTGGCCCCCCCGGGTGACTATGGCTACACCTTC. Its translation is CASGLAPPGDYGYTF. V and J are TRBV12-5 and TRBJ1-2; no clear D gene. Trimming removed 1 base at V and 3 bases at J, with 12 bases between. CDR1 is LGHNT, CDR2 FRNRAP, per germline. This CDR3 is built from 15 residues.

The CDR3 DNA follows: TGTGCCAGCAGTAAAGACCCGGACGGCGAGCAGTACTTC. Translation: CASSKDPDGEQYF. The chain joins TRBV7-3 to TRBJ2-7; no clear D gene. Germline V lookup: CDR1 SGHTA, CDR2 FQGTGA. This CDR3 has 13 amino acids. The germline V and J ends were trimmed by 6 bases and 6 bases, with 15 bases remaining between them.

The V and J genes are TRBV9 and TRBJ1-4; no reliable D call. The V gene's germline CDR1 is SGDLS and CDR2 YYNGEE. The V end lost 4 bases, the J end lost 8 bases, and 15 bases lay between the germline ends. CDR3 size: 14 residues. CDR3 protein: CASSPREGGEKLFF. CDR3 bases: TGTGCCAGCAGCCCCCGGGAGGGAGGGGAAAAACTGTTTTTT.

This chain uses TRBV4-3 with TRBJ1-4; 9 nucleotides line up with TRBD1. Per germline, CDR1 LGHNA and CDR2 YSLEER. This CDR3 has 14 residues. Trimming cost V 8 bases and J 10 bases; bases outside gene matches: 11. CDR3 DNA: TGCGCCAGCGGGGAAGGGACAGGGAGAGGAAAACTGTTTTTT. It yields the protein CASGEGTGRGKLFF.